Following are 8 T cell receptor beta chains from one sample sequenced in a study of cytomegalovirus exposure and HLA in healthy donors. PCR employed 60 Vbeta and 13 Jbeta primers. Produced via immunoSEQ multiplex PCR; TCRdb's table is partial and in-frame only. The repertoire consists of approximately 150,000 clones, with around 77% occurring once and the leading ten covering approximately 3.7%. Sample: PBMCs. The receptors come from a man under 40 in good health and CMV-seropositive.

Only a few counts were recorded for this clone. CDR3 sequence (DNA): TGTGCCAGCAGCTCATTAGGGGCGGAACTCCACTTT. The encoded protein is CASSSLGAELHF. The chain uses TRBV7-9 and TRBJ1-6, with D maybe TRBD1 (5 bases). CDR1 SEHNR and CDR2 FQNEAQ come from the germline V gene (reference sequence). V was pared by 4 bases and J by 16 bases, with 14 bases between. The CDR3 extends over 12 amino acids.

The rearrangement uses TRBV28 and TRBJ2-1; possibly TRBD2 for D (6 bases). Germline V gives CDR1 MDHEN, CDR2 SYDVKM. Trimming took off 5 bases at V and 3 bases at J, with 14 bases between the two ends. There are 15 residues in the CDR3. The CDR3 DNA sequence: TGTGCCAGCAGTACGGGACTTGCCGTCTACAATGAGCAGTTCTTC. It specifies CASSTGLAVYNEQFF.

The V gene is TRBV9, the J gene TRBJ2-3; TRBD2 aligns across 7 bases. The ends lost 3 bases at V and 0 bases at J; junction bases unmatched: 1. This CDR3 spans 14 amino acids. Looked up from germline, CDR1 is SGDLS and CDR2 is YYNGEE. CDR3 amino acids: CASSGAGSTDTQYF. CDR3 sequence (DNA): TGTGCCAGCAGCGGAGCGGGGAGCACAGATACGCAGTATTTT.

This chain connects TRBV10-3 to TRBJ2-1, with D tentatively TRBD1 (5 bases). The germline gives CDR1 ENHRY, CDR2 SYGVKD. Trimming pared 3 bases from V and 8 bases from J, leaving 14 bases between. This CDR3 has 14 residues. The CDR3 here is CAISERQSSDEQFF. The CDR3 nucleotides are TGTGCCATCAGTGAACGACAGAGCTCCGATGAGCAGTTCTTC.

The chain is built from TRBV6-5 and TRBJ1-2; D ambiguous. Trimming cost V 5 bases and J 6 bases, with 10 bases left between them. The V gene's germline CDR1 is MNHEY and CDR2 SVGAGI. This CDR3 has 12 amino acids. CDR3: CASSQSLNGYTF. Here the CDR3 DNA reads TGTGCCAGCAGTCAGTCCCTCAATGGCTACACCTTC.

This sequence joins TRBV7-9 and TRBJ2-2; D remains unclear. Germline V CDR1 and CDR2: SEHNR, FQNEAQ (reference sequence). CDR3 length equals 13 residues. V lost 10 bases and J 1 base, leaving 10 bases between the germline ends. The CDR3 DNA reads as TGTGCCACCGAGCCCCTGAACACCGGGGAGCTGTTTTTT. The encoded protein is CATEPLNTGELFF.

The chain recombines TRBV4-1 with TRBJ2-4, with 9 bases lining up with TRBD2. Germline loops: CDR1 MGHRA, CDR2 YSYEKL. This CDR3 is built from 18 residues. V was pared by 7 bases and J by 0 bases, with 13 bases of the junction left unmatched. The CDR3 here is CASTAGLAGTLAKNIQYF. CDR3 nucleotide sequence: TGCGCCAGCACGGCAGGGCTAGCGGGGACTTTAGCCAAAAACATTCAGTACTTC.

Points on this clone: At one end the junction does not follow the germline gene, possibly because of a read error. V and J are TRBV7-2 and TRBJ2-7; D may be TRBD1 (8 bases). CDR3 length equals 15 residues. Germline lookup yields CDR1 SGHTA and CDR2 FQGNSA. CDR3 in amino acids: CASSLRKTGDYKQYF. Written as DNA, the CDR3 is TGTGCCAGCAGCTTAAGGAAGACAGGGGACTACAAGCAGTACTTC.